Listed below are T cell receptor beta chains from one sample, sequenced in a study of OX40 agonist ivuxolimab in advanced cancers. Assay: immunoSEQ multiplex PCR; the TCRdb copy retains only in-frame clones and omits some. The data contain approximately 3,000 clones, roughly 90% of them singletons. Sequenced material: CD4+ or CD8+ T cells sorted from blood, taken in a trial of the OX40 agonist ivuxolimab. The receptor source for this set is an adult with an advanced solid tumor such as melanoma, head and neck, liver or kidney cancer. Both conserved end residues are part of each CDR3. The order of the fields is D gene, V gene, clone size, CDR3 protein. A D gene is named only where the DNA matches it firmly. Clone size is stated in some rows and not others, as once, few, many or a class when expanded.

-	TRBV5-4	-	CASSLALTYGETQYF
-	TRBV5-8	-	CASSLDSTGEQFF
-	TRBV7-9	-	CASGVGSLVLYEQYF
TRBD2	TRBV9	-	CASSGVAGGEETQYF
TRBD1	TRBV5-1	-	CASSLRPGQRVYRTEAFF
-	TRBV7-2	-	CASSLMGDGYTF
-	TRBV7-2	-	CASSLRNAGEQYF
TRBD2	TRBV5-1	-	CASSGASGGASADTQYF
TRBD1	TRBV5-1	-	CASSGGQGPSDTQYF
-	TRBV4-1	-	CASSQEAGNLFSGANVLTF
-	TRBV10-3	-	CAISGMYEQYF
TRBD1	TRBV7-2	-	CASTLSGTGLFLGYTF
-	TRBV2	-	CASSLLEKLFF
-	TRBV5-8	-	CASSGETYEQYF
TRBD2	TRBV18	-	CASSPRGQRGAHGELFF
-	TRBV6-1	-	CASRPWGQETQYF
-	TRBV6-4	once	CASDQVGVSTDTQYF
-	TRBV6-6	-	CASRRDYGYTF
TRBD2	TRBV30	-	CAWNPLTSGGYNEQFF
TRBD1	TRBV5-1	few	CASRDRTGSSYEQYF